The present T cell receptor (beta chain) was sequenced within a study of T cell responses to AZD1222 COVID-19 vaccine (dated by TCRdb to about 2021). For context, the study as a whole: TCR sequencing was performed for roughly 240 trial participants, of whom around 200 were given two doses of AZD1222 and around 26 were given two doses of MenACWY control vaccine. Trial participants were enrolled into age subgroups of 18-55, 56-69 and 70-plus years, which contained approximately 150, 28 and 58 TCR-sequenced participants, respectively.

Broader findings and caveats from the paper: Because no samples from the day 14 peak response were available, repertoires could be characterized only after the peak T cell response. Most participants were white British and females outnumbered males, and the authors suggested that clonal diversity may have been underestimated. Spike-specific TCR breadth and depth rose significantly after two AZD1222 doses compared with day 0 and with MenACWY recipients. The vaccine-associated CD4 TCRs covered the entire spike protein, and the dominant responses fell in regions 160-218 and 743-854. Only a handful of AZD1222 recipients were SARS-CoV-2 seropositive at baseline, limiting conclusions about previously exposed vaccinees. Reportedly, close to half of the unique spike-specific TCRs recognized epitopes lying outside the regions that are mutated in the B.1.351 and B.1.1.7 variants. The 56-69-year group was small, and its depth increase did not reach significance, likely because of low power.

As for this clone: Its antigen remains unidentified. There are no base qualities to consult, and no much larger clone falls within one base.

Interpreted using the paper, the time point label stands for: baseline before first vaccination. Taken with the paper, the label for treatment or condition translates to: meningococcal conjugate vaccine given as trial control. The vaccinee samples were drawn from two UK trials, COV001 and COV002, one of which was a single-blind randomized controlled phase 2/3 trial testing AZD1222 (ChAdOx1 nCoV-19) in healthy adults. For TCRbeta chain sequencing, PBMC samples from trial participants were taken at day 0 and at day 28 after the second dose. CDR1 is given as ENHRY and CDR2 as SYGVKD, both from the germline V gene. The cysteine opens and the phenylalanine closes a CDR3 of 11 amino acids. Here the CDR3 DNA is all that survives: 33 bases in frame from base 1. The V end loses 4 bases and the J end loses 4 bases, and a stretch of 3 bases separates them. The CDR3 regions of human TCRbeta chains were analyzed by immunosequencing. The authors' pipeline ran thus. TCRs in the repertoires were compared against a reference library of SARS-CoV-2-specific TCRs that had been generated with the MIRA antigen-specificity platform. Breadth meant the fraction of unique TCRs that were SARS-CoV-2-associated, whereas depth meant the fraction of total T cells that were SARS-CoV-2-associated. Each spike-specific TCR was assigned to its reactive spike region and to a CD4 or CD8 class using the MIRA data. Log10-transformed breadth and depth values were compared by one-way ANOVA with Sidak's multiple comparisons tests. TCRdb re-hosts the immuneACCESS table, in-frame sequences only. Its copies lack some clones; in the studies checked, an unresolved V gene accounts for under half of them, and the cause for the rest is not known. That table gives V, J and clone size, and the DNA gave D and trimming. Here the sample has around 180,000 clones; about 87% occur a single time. About 2.5% of the sample is in the top ten clones.

The sample here was peripheral blood, taken on day 0 of MenACWY control vaccination. This TCR was sampled from an adult in good health. The chain links TRBV10-3 with TRBJ2-3, with no confident D gene call. The CDR3 loop reads CAISGADTQYF. The DNA sequence is as follows: TGTGCCATCAGTGGTGCAGATACGCAGTATTTT.